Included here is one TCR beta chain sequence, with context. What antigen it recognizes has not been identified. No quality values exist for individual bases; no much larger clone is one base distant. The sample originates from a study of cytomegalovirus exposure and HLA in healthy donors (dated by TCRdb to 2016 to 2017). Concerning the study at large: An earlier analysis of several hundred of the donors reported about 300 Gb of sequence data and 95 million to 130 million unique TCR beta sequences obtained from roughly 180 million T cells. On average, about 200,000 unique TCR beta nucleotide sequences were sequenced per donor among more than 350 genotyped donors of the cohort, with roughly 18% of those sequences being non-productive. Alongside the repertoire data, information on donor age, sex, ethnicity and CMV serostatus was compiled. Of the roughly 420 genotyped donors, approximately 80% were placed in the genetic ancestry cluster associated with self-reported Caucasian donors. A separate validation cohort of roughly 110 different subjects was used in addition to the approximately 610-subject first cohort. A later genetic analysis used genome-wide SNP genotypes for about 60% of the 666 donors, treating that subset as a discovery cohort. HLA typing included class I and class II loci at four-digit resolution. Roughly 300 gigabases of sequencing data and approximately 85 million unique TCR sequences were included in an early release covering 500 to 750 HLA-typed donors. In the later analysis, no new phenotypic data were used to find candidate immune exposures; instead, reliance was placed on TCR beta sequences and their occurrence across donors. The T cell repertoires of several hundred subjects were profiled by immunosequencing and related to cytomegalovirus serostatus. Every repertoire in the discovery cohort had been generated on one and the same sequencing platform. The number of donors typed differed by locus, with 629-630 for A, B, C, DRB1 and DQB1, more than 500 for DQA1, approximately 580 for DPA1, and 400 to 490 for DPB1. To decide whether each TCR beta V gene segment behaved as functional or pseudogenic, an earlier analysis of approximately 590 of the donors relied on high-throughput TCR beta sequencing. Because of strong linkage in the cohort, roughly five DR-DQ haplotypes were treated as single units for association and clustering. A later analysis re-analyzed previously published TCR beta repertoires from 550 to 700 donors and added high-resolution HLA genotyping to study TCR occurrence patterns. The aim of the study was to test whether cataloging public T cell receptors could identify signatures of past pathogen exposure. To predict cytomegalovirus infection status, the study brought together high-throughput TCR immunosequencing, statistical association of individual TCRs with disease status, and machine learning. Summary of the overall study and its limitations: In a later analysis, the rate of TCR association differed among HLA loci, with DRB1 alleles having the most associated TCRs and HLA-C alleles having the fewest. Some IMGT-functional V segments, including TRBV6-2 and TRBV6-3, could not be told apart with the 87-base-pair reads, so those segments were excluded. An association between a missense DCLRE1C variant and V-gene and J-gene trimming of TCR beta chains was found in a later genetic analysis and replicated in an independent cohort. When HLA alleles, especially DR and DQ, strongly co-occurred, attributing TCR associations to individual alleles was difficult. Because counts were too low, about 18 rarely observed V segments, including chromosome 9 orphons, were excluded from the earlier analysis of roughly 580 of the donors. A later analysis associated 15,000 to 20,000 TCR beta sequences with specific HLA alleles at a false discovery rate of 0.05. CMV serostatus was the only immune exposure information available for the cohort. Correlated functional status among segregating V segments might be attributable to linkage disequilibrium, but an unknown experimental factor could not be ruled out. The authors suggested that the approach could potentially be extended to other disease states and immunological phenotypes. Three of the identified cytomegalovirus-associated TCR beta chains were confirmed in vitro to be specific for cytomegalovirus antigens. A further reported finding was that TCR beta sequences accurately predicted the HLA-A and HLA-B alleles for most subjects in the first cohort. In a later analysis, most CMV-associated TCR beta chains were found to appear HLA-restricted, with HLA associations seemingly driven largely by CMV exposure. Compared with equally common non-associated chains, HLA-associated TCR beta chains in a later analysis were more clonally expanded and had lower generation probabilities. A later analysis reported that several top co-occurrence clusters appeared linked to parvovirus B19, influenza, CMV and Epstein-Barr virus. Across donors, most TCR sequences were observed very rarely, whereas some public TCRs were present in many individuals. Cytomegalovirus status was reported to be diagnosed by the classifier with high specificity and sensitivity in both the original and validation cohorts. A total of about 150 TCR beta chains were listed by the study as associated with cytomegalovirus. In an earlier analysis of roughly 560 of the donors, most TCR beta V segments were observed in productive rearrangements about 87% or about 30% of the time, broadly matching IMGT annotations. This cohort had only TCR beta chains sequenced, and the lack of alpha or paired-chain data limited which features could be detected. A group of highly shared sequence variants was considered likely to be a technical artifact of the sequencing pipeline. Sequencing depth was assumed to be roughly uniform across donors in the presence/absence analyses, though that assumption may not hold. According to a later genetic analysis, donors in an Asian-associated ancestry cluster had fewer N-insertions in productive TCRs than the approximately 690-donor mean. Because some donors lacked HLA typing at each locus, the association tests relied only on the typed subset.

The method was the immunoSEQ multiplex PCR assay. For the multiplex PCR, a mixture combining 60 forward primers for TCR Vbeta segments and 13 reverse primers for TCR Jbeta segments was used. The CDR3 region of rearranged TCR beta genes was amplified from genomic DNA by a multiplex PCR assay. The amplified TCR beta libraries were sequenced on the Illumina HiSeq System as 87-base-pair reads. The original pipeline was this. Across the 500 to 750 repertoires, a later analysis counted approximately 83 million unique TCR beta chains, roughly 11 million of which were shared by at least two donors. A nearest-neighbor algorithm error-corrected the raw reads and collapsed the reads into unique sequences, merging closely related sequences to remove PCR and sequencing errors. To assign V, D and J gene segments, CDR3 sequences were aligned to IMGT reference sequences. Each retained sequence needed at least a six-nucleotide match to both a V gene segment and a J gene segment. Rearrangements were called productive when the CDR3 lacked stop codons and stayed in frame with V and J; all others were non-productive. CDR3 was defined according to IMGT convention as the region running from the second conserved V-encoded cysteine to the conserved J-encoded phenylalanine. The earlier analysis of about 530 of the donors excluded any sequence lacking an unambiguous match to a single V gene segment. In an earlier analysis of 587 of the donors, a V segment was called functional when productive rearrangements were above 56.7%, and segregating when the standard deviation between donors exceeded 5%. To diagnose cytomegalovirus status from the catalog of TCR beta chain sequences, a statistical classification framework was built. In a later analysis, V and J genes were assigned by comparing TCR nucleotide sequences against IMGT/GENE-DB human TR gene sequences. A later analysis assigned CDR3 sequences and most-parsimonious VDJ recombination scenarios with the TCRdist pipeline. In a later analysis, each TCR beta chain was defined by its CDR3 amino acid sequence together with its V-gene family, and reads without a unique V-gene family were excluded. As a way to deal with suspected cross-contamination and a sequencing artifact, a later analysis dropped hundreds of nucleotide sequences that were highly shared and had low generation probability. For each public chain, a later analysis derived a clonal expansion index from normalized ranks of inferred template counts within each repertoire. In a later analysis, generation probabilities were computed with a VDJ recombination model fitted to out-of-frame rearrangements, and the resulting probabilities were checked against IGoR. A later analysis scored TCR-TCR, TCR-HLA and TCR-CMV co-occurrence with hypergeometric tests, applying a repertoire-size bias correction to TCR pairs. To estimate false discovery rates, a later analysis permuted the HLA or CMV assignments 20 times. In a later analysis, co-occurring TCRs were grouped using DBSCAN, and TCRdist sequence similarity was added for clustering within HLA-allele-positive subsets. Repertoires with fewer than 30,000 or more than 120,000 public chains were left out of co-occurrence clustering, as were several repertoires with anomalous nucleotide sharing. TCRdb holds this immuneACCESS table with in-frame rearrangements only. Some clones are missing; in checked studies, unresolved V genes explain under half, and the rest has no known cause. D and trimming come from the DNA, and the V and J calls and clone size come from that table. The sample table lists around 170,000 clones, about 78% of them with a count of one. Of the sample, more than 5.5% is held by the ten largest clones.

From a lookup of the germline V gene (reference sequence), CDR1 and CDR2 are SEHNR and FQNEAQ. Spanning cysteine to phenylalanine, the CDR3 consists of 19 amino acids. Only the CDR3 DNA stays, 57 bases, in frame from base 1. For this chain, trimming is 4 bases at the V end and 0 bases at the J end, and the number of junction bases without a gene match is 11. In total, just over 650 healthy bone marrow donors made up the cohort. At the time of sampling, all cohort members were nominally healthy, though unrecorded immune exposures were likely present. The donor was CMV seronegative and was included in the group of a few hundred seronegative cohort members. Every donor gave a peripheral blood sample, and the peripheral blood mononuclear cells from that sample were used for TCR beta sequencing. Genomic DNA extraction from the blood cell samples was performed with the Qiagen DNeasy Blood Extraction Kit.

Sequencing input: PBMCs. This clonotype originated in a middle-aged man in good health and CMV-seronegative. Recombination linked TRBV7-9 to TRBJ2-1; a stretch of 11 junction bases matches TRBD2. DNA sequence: TGTGCCAGCAGCTCCCTCCTAGCGGGGGGCCCGAGCTCCTACAATGAGCAGTTCTTC. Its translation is CASSSLLAGGPSSYNEQFF.